Included here is one TCR beta chain sequence, with context. The antigen is not known. TCRdb re-derived calls from the reads in MiXCR, one entry per CDR3 protein. This sample yields around 260,000 distinct CDR3 sequences, of which about 25% are seen a single time; about 15% belongs to the top ten. The sample originates from a study of T cell repertoires in cytomegalovirus infection. Across the study: Public TCR beta signature analysis indicated the presence of both CMV infection and matching HLA type. Overall study results and limits: Frequencies of public TCR beta families were cumulated, and this identified carriers of CMV plus the relevant HLA.

CDR1 and CDR2 (germline): SGHTA, FQGTGA. The V and J ends lost 4 bases and 12 bases respectively, with 16 bases between them. CDR3 length: 12 amino acids. The receptor's source is a human donor in good health (CMV status not recorded). Some clones in this sample may be carry-over from other donors' samples. This rearrangement joins TRBV7-3 to TRBJ2-7; D perhaps matches TRBD2 (6 bases). The source material was PBMCs. CDR3 nucleotides: TGTGCCAGCAGCTACACGTCGGGACTTATGTACTTC. Its protein is CASSYTSGLMYF.